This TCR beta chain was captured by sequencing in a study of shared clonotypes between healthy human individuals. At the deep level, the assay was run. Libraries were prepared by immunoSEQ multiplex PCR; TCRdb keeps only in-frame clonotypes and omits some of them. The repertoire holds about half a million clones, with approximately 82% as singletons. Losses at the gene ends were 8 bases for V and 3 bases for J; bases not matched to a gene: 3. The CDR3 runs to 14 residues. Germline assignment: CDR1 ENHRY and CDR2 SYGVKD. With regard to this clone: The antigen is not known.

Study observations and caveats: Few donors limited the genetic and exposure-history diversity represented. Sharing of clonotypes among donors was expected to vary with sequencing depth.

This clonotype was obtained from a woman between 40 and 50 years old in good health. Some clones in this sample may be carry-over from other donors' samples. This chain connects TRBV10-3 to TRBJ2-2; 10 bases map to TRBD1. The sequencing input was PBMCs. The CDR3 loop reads CAIRTGGDTGELFF. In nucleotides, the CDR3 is TGTGCCATCCGGACAGGGGGAGACACCGGGGAGCTGTTTTTT.